This TCR beta chain was sequenced during a study of CD8+CD57+ T cells in acquired aplastic anemia. Study information: Each DNA sample taken from sorted CD4+ and CD8+ cells came to about 3.4 ug on average.

Per germline, CDR1 ENHRY and CDR2 SYGVKD. This CDR3 is 16 amino acids long. V shed 7 bases and J shed 0 bases, with 16 bases lying between them. Of note for this clonotype: Its antigen is unknown.

Patients chosen for sequencing had shown CD8+CD57+ cell expansion by flow cytometry. A severe acquired aplastic anemia diagnosis applied to all patients. TCR beta VDJ combinations and CDR3 sequences were profiled from genomic DNA. TCRdb analysed the reads with MiXCR anew, one entry per CDR3 protein. The sample contains about 40,000 distinct CDR3 sequences, less than 65% of which appear only once. Study results and caveats: Between the patient and control groups, CD8+ Simpson's diversity did not differ significantly. Researchers report that some 31 CD8+ CDR3 sequences appeared in both patients and controls.

The TCR comes from a human donor with aplastic anemia. The chain carries TRBV10-3 and TRBJ2-1, with a weak D call TRBD1 (6 bases). The source material was sorted CD4+, CD8+, or CD8+CD57+ T cells (not recorded which) from PBMCs. Here the CDR3 DNA reads TGTGCCATCACTCCTACAGGGCAGGGCTCCTACAATGAGCAGTTCTTC. This encodes CAITPTGQGSYNEQFF.